Shown below are 4 T cell receptor beta chains from a single sample sequenced in a study of cytomegalovirus exposure and HLA in healthy donors. Amplification used 60 Vbeta primers and 13 Jbeta primers. Clones were sequenced by immunoSEQ multiplex PCR, and TCRdb holds only the in-frame ones, with some missing. In the table there are 90,000 to 140,000 clones, around 78% of which are singletons. Sample: PBMCs. All receptors come from a male donor in good health and CMV-seronegative.

This clone occurred a few times. The chain uses TRBV4-1 and TRBJ1-2; D is possibly TRBD1 (6 bases). The CDR3 runs 15 residues. Germline CDR1 reads MGHRA; CDR2 reads YSYEKL. V lost 4 bases to trimming and J lost 5 bases, with 17 bases between them. The CDR3 nucleotides are TGCGCCAGCAGCCCGCCGGGACAAAAGTATTATGGCTACACCTTC. Its protein is CASSPPGQKYYGYTF.

The chain links TRBV5-1 to TRBJ1-1; 9 nucleotides match TRBD1. Germline values: CDR1 SGHRS, CDR2 YFSETQ. The CDR3 consists of 15 residues. V shed 4 bases, J shed 8 bases, and the junction held 12 bases outside the gene matches. CDR3: CASSKLEDRGLEAFF. For the CDR3, the DNA is TGCGCCAGCAGCAAGCTGGAGGACAGGGGCTTAGAAGCTTTCTTT.

This chain joins TRBV28 and TRBJ1-6, with 7 bases fitting TRBD1. CDR1 and CDR2 (germline): MDHEN, SYDVKM. The ends lost 2 bases at V and 7 bases at J; junction bases unmatched: 5. CDR3 length: 15 amino acids. This CDR3 reads CASSLTGTENSPLHF. The CDR3 region has the DNA TGTGCCAGCAGTTTAACCGGGACAGAGAATTCACCCCTCCACTTT.

The rearrangement joins TRBV28 to TRBJ2-1; 9 bases line up with TRBD1. J gave up 6 bases and V 7 bases, and 10 bases lay outside the gene matches. Per the germline V gene, CDR1 is MDHEN and CDR2 is SYDVKM. This CDR3 contains 15 residues. The CDR3 here is CASTAGTGSSNEQFF. CDR3 sequence (DNA): TGTGCCAGCACCGCCGGGACAGGGTCAAGCAATGAGCAGTTCTTC.